These 25 T cell receptor beta chains were sequenced from one sample in a study of graft-versus-host responses after intestinal transplantation. Libraries were prepared by immunoSEQ multiplex PCR; TCRdb keeps only in-frame clonotypes and omits some of them. The repertoire consists of approximately 90,000 clones, with around 90% occurring once and the leading ten covering 7% to 9.5%. Their antigens are not known. The input for sequencing was unstimulated CD8+ T cells sorted from spleen or lymph node cells, taken before transplant. These receptors originate from a human donor who was the organ donor for an intestinal transplant.

The chain recombines TRBV28 with TRBJ1-4; D is possibly TRBD1 (5 bases). Trimming took off 4 bases at V and 4 bases at J, with 10 bases between the two ends. The CDR3 length is 14 residues. Germline CDR1 MDHEN, CDR2 SYDVKM. CDR3 nucleotide sequence: TGTGCCAGCAGTTGGGGCGGCATTAATGAAAAACTGTTTTTT. Amino acids: CASSWGGINEKLFF.

The V call is TRBV5-4, the J call TRBJ2-1; D gene unclear. V gave up 0 bases and J gave up 6 bases, with 4 bases separating them. The CDR3 consists of 12 residues. The germline gives CDR1 SGHNT, CDR2 YYREEE (reference sequence). The CDR3: CASSLVANEQFF. Here the CDR3 DNA reads TGTGCCAGCAGCTTGGTGGCCAATGAGCAGTTCTTC.

The chain uses TRBV6-1 and TRBJ1-1; D is uncertain. The CDR3 has 11 residues. V shed 0 bases and J shed 7 bases, with 3 bases lying between them. Germline V gene lookup returns CDR1 MNHNS and CDR2 SASEGT. CDR3 nucleotide sequence: TGTGCCAGCAGTGAAGCAATTGAAGCTTTCTTT. Translation: CASSEAIEAFF.

The chain employs TRBV19 and TRBJ1-1; no firm D call. CDR1 is LNHDA, CDR2 SQIVND, per germline (reference sequence). Trimming left V 5 bases short and J 2 bases short, with 12 bases between. The CDR3 has 14 residues. Here the CDR3 reads CASSHHTLNTEAFF. For the CDR3, the DNA is TGTGCCAGTAGTCACCACACCCTTAACACTGAAGCTTTCTTT.

This rearrangement joins TRBV7-9 to TRBJ2-1, with D possibly being TRBD1 or TRBD2 (6 bases each). V was cut by 1 base and J by 12 bases, with 13 bases left in between. Germline loops: CDR1 SEHNR, CDR2 FQNEAQ (reference sequence). The CDR3 extends over 13 amino acids. CDR3: CASSLDRGVGQFF. CDR3 in DNA: TGTGCCAGCAGCTTAGATAGGGGGGTAGGGCAGTTCTTC.

This clone is a singleton in its sample. CDR3 region: CASSLSRIHTEAFF. CDR3 in DNA: TGTGCCAGCAGCTTATCCAGGATACACACTGAAGCTTTCTTT. The chain links TRBV13 to TRBJ1-1, with D unresolved. Germline CDR1 is PRHDT and CDR2 is FYEKMQ (reference sequence). CDR3 length equals 14 residues. V was pared by 2 bases and J by 3 bases, with 10 bases between.

The chain carries TRBV7-6 and TRBJ2-1; weak D call: TRBD1 (5 bases). V shed 1 base and J shed 1 base, with 17 bases lying between them. The CDR3 spans 18 residues. From germline, CDR1 is SGHVS and CDR2 FNYEAQ. CDR3 region: CASSLVTGKKLSYNEQFF. The DNA for the CDR3 is TGTGCCAGCAGCTTAGTAACAGGCAAAAAACTTTCCTACAATGAGCAGTTCTTC.

The chain has TRBV5-1 and TRBJ2-5; TRBD2 aligns across 14 bases. There are 17 residues in the CDR3. V lost 5 bases, J lost 6 bases, and 12 bases stayed unmatched. Germline CDR1 reads SGHRS; CDR2 reads YFSETQ. The CDR3 DNA reads TGCGCCAGCAGACCCGGGACTAGCGGGAGTTTTGTAAAGACCCAGTACTTC. This gives the protein CASRPGTSGSFVKTQYF.

V usage is TRBV10-2 and J usage is TRBJ1-1; D not resolved. The CDR3 spans 13 residues. Germline V CDR1 and CDR2: WSHSY, SAAADI. V was cut by 3 bases and J by 11 bases, with 16 bases left in between. The DNA of the CDR3 is TGCGCCAGCAGTGACGGGCCCGCCGGGCGGGCTTTCTTT. It specifies CASSDGPAGRAFF.

The V and J genes are TRBV9 and TRBJ1-2, with D unclear. V lost 0 bases and J 1 base, leaving 7 bases between the germline ends. Looked up from germline, CDR1 is SGDLS and CDR2 is YYNGEE. The CDR3 totals 14 residues. In DNA, the CDR3 is TGTGCCAGCAGCGTAGTTCCCAGTAACTATGGCTACACCTTC. It codes for CASSVVPSNYGYTF.

This chain links TRBV4-1 with TRBJ1-1, with D tentatively TRBD1 (5 bases). This CDR3 contains 17 residues. V lost 3 bases and J lost 1, with 18 bases in between. CDR1 and CDR2 (germline): MGHRA, YSYEKL. This chain's CDR3 is CASSHGDSHFPNTEAFF. Written as DNA, the CDR3 is TGCGCCAGCAGCCATGGAGACAGCCATTTTCCGAACACTGAAGCTTTCTTT.

J is TRBJ2-3 and V is TRBV11-3; no firm D call. Germline V gene lookup returns CDR1 SGHNT and CDR2 YENEEA. Trimming removed 1 base at V and 3 bases at J, with 5 bases between. CDR3 length equals 13 residues. The CDR3: CASSLANTDTQYF. The CDR3 nucleotides read TGTGCCAGCAGCTTAGCTAATACAGATACGCAGTATTTT.

This chain links TRBV7-6 with TRBJ2-1; D is unresolved. Germline V gives CDR1 SGHVS, CDR2 FNYEAQ. CDR3 size: 14 residues. Trimming took 1 base from V and 4 from J, leaving 8 bases between them. The CDR3: CASSLEADYNEQFF. The CDR3 DNA follows: TGTGCCAGCAGCTTAGAGGCGGATTACAATGAGCAGTTCTTC.

The rearrangement uses TRBV13 and TRBJ1-1, with 12 positions matching TRBD1. The CDR3 length is 15 residues. CDR1 PRHDT and CDR2 FYEKMQ come from the germline V gene (reference sequence). With V trimmed by 4 bases and J by 5 bases, 5 bases remained unmatched. The CDR3 reads CASSSGQGARTEAFF. The CDR3 nucleotides are TGTGCCAGCAGCTCGGGACAGGGGGCGCGTACTGAAGCTTTCTTT.

The chain is built from TRBV5-1 and TRBJ1-6; 8 positions agree with TRBD1. After removal of 2 bases from V and 10 bases from J, the junction contained 5 bases not matched to a gene. Germline V lookup: CDR1 SGHRS, CDR2 YFSETQ. The CDR3 sequence is 14 residues long. In DNA form, the CDR3 reads TGCGCCAGCAGCTTACAGGGGACAGGATCACCCCTCCACTTT. Translating gives CASSLQGTGSPLHF. Variable domain in full (rest from reference TRBV5-1 and TRBJ1-6): KAGVTQTPRYLIKTRGQQVTLSCSPISGHRSVSWYQQTPGQGLQFLFEYFSETQRNKGNFPGRFSGRQFSNSRSEMNVSTLELGDSALYLCASSLQGTGSPLHFGNGTRLTVT.

This clone was observed a few times. The CDR3 reads CASSLGTGNEKLFF. In DNA form, the CDR3 reads TGTGCCAGCAGCTTGGGGACAGGGAATGAAAAACTGTTTTTT. The chain employs TRBV5-6 and TRBJ1-4; 8 positions agree with TRBD1. Germline loops: CDR1 SGHDT, CDR2 YYEEEE. V shed 0 bases, J shed 5 bases, and the junction held 0 bases outside the gene matches. The CDR3 contains 14 residues.

The gene calls are TRBV18 and TRBJ2-7, with unresolved D. Germline V gene lookup returns CDR1 KGHSH and CDR2 LQKENI. Trimming pared 3 bases from V and 5 bases from J, leaving 11 bases between. The CDR3 is made up of 13 amino acids. CDR3 nucleotide sequence: TGTGCCAGCTCACCGGACCCCGGAGACGAGCAGTACTTC. Encoded protein: CASSPDPGDEQYF.

The chain links TRBV11-2 to TRBJ2-1; TRBD2 matches 8 bases. CDR1 is SGHAT, CDR2 FQNNGV, per germline. The trim removed 5 bases at V and 2 bases at J, leaving 8 bases unmatched. The CDR3 sequence is 16 residues long. The CDR3 protein is CASSPSGSSTYNEQFF. CDR3 sequence (DNA): TGTGCCAGCAGCCCTAGCGGGTCCTCCACCTACAATGAGCAGTTCTTC. Looking up the rest from reference TRBV11-2 and TRBJ2-1 gives the full variable domain: EAGVAQSPRYKIIEKRQSVAFWCNPISGHATLYWYQQILGQGPKLLIQFQNNGVVDDSQLPKDRFSAERLKGVDSTLKIQPAKLEDSAVYLCASSPSGSSTYNEQFFGPGTRLTVL.

The rearrangement links TRBV4-1 to TRBJ1-2, with D unresolved. CDR3 length equals 15 residues. In germline, CDR1 is MGHRA, CDR2 YSYEKL. V was clipped by 0 bases and J by 3 bases, with 11 bases between them. The CDR3 protein is CASSQDAGNYYGYTF. The CDR3 nucleotides read TGCGCCAGCAGCCAAGATGCCGGGAACTACTATGGCTACACCTTC.

The rearrangement uses TRBV5-4 and TRBJ1-1, with 8 nucleotides matching TRBD1. The length of the CDR3 is 15 residues. Trimming took 3 bases from V and 1 from J; bases not matched to a gene: 5. In germline, CDR1 is SGHNT, CDR2 YYREEE (reference sequence). CDR3 amino acids: CASSSGQDANTEAFF. CDR3 nucleotides: TGTGCCAGCAGCTCGGGACAGGACGCGAACACTGAAGCTTTCTTT.

This clone has only a few counts. J is TRBJ1-3 and V is TRBV11-2; D gene unclear. The CDR3 consists of 11 residues. Germline CDR1 SGHAT, CDR2 FQNNGV. V shed 5 bases and J shed 8 bases, with 7 bases lying between them. The CDR3 coding sequence is TGTGCCAGCAGCCTTGGGGACACCATATATTTT. Its translation: CASSLGDTIYF. The full variable domain, in which reference TRBV11-2 and TRBJ1-3 provide the parts outside the CDR3, is EAGVAQSPRYKIIEKRQSVAFWCNPISGHATLYWYQQILGQGPKLLIQFQNNGVVDDSQLPKDRFSAERLKGVDSTLKIQPAKLEDSAVYLCASSLGDTIYFGEGSWLTVV.

The J gene is TRBJ1-2, the V gene TRBV7-9; D uncertain. This CDR3 has 14 residues. The germline CDR1 and CDR2 sequences are SEHNR and FQNEAQ (reference sequence). Trimming pared 4 bases from V and 6 bases from J, leaving 15 bases between. For the CDR3, the DNA is TGTGCCAGCAGCTCCTCGGTTCTGGGAAATGGCTACACCTTC. Translating gives CASSSSVLGNGYTF.

This clone showed up just once. The rearrangement joins TRBV5-6 to TRBJ2-7, with D unclear. Germline-derived CDR1 and CDR2 are SGHDT and YYEEEE. The CDR3 is made up of 13 amino acids. The V and J ends lost 1 base and 2 bases respectively, with 7 bases between them. This CDR3 is CASSLRFPYEQYF. The CDR3 DNA sequence: TGTGCCAGCAGCTTGAGGTTCCCCTACGAGCAGTACTTC.

The chain recombines TRBV9 with TRBJ2-7; D not resolved. This CDR3 contains 15 residues. V lost 3 bases to trimming and J lost 3 bases, with 16 bases between them. Per the germline V gene, CDR1 is SGDLS and CDR2 is YYNGEE. The CDR3 sequence is CASSATLTDGYEQYF. The CDR3 nucleotides are TGTGCCAGCAGCGCGACGCTCACCGATGGCTACGAGCAGTACTTC.

The table lists this clone with a count of one. This chain joins TRBV2 and TRBJ2-2, with TRBD1 matching over 7 bases. This CDR3 is 15 amino acids long. V trimming: 8 bases; J trimming: 0 bases; junction bases outside the gene matches: 6. Germline CDR1 reads SNHLY; CDR2 reads FYNNEI. The CDR3 loop is CASGTASTNTGELFF. CDR3 sequence (DNA): TGTGCCAGCGGGACAGCCTCAACGAACACCGGGGAGCTGTTTTTT.